One and the same sample provided the 14 T cell receptor beta chains below, sequenced in a study of cytomegalovirus exposure and HLA in healthy donors. Vbeta (60) and Jbeta (13) primers were used in the PCR. Assay: immunoSEQ multiplex PCR; the TCRdb copy retains only in-frame clones and omits some. Seen here are roughly 190,000 clones, around four fifths observed once, and the top ten hold about 10%. Material: PBMCs. These receptors all come from a woman between 50 and 59 years old in good health and CMV-seropositive.

The rearrangement joins TRBV5-4 to TRBJ2-3; maybe TRBD1 (5 bases). Germline V gene sequence: CDR1 SGHNT, CDR2 YYREEE (reference sequence). V gave up 0 bases and J gave up 2 bases, with 16 bases separating them. The CDR3 is made up of 17 amino acids. The CDR3 is CASSLGRADSNTDTQYF. CDR3 DNA sequence: TGTGCCAGCAGCTTGGGAAGGGCCGACAGCAACACAGATACGCAGTATTTT.

Only a few counts were recorded for this clone. The V gene is TRBV4-3, the J gene TRBJ2-1; D call uncertain. The V gene's germline CDR1 is LGHNA and CDR2 YSLEER. This CDR3 has 15 residues. V was cut by 0 bases and J by 1 base, with 7 bases left in between. The CDR3 is CASSQEARSYNEQFF. In DNA, the CDR3 is TGCGCCAGCAGCCAAGAGGCTAGATCCTACAATGAGCAGTTCTTC.

This clone was picked up a small number of times. CDR3 residues: CASSLGSRDTEAFF. CDR3 nucleotides: TGTGCCAGCAGCTTAGGAAGCCGAGACACTGAAGCTTTCTTT. V gene TRBV7-9 combines with J gene TRBJ1-1; D unresolved. V dropped 1 base and J dropped 3 bases, with 9 bases sitting between them. The germline V gene has CDR1 SEHNR and CDR2 FQNEAQ (reference sequence). The CDR3 is 14 residues long.

This chain connects TRBV7-9 to TRBJ1-2, with a tentative D call TRBD1 (6 bases). The CDR3 is made up of 16 amino acids. The ends were cut back, 3 bases at V and 0 bases at J, with 14 bases in the middle. From germline, CDR1 is SEHNR and CDR2 FQNEAQ (reference sequence). CDR3 residues: CASSFRQALTNYGYTF. The CDR3 DNA is TGTGCCAGCAGCTTCCGACAGGCGCTTACTAACTATGGCTACACCTTC. The full variable domain, its missing parts supplied by reference TRBV7-9 and TRBJ1-2, is DTGVSQNPRHKITKRGQNVTFRCDPISEHNRLYWYRQTLGQGPEFLTYFQNEAQLEKSRLLSDRFSAERPKGSFSTLEIQRTEQGDSAMYLCASSFRQALTNYGYTFGSGTRLTVV.

As concerns this clone: The junction differs from germline at one of its ends, possibly a read error. This sequence joins TRBV7-8 and TRBJ2-7; D is unresolved. Germline CDR1 and CDR2: SGHVS and FQNEAQ. The CDR3 has 14 residues. CDR3 region: CVSSLGPHSYEQYF. CDR3 sequence (DNA): TGTGTCAGCAGCCTAGGGCCCCACTCCTACGAGCAGTACTTC.

The chain has TRBV7-9 and TRBJ2-1; TRBD2 might be the D (6 bases). CDR1 is SEHNR, CDR2 FQNEAQ, per germline (reference sequence). The CDR3 is made up of 13 amino acids. Trimming left V 7 bases short and J 4 bases short, with 11 bases between. The CDR3 reads CASKRAAYNEQFF. The CDR3 DNA reads TGTGCCAGCAAGCGGGCAGCATACAATGAGCAGTTCTTC.

The rearrangement links TRBV6-5 to TRBJ2-2, with a tentative D call TRBD1 (6 bases). Trimming cost V 2 bases and J 6 bases, with 13 bases left between them. The CDR3 spans 15 residues. Germline lookup yields CDR1 MNHEY and CDR2 SVGAGI. The chain's CDR3 is CASSYISRGSGELFF. The CDR3 DNA reads as TGTGCCAGCAGTTACATATCCAGGGGTTCCGGGGAGCTGTTTTTT.

The chain carries TRBV6-6 and TRBJ1-6; TRBD1 matches at 8 bases. The germline V gene has CDR1 MNHNY and CDR2 SVGAGI (reference sequence). The trim removed 6 bases at V and 7 bases at J, leaving 11 bases unmatched. The CDR3 has 16 amino acids. CDR3 protein: CASSWKTGAENSPLHF. The CDR3 coding sequence is TGTGCCAGCAGCTGGAAGACAGGGGCGGAAAATTCACCCCTCCACTTT.

The chain recombines TRBV4-1 with TRBJ1-2, with a tentative D call TRBD1 (5 bases). V was shortened by 4 bases and J by 1 base, with 10 bases between the two germline ends. Germline-derived CDR1 and CDR2 are MGHRA and YSYEKL. The CDR3 is 14 amino acids. The CDR3 loop reads CASSPLGGNYGYTF. The CDR3 region has the DNA TGCGCCAGCAGCCCTCTCGGGGGTAACTATGGCTACACCTTC.

In its sample, this clone was seen many times. The chain employs TRBV7-3 and TRBJ1-2; TRBD1 matches at 10 bases. This CDR3 spans 15 amino acids. Germline V CDR1 and CDR2: SGHTA, FQGTGA. The junction had 10 bases not matched to a gene; V was cut back by 6 bases and J by 6 bases. CDR3 sequence (DNA): TGTGCCAGCAGTGAGGGGACAGGGGCGATTGATGGCTACACCTTC. This translates into CASSEGTGAIDGYTF.

DNA for the CDR3: TGCAGCGCAGAGGGTAAAGATACGCAGTATTTT. It yields the protein CSAEGKDTQYF. V is TRBV29-1 and J is TRBJ2-3; D perhaps matches TRBD2 (5 bases). V dropped 7 bases and J dropped 5 bases, with 10 bases sitting between them. The CDR3 spans 11 residues. From germline, CDR1 is SQVTM and CDR2 ANQGSEA.

The chain's CDR3 is CASSSDRFNQPQHF. For the CDR3, the DNA is TGTGCCAGCAGCTCGGACAGGTTCAATCAGCCCCAGCATTTT. The V gene is TRBV7-2, the J gene TRBJ1-5, with 7 positions matching TRBD1. The CDR3 is 14 amino acids. Germline assignment: CDR1 SGHTA and CDR2 FQGNSA. Germline trimming cut 4 bases from V and 3 bases from J; bases unmatched to any gene: 3.

The sample holds a few counts of this clone. J is TRBJ2-1 and V is TRBV6-1; 8 nucleotides match TRBD2. CDR1 is MNHNS and CDR2 is SASEGT in the germline V gene. This CDR3 is 14 amino acids long. V lost 10 bases and J lost 3; bases outside the gene matches: 8. The CDR3 DNA reads as TGTGCCACAATAGCGGGGACCCTCTACAATGAGCAGTTCTTC. Translation: CATIAGTLYNEQFF.

This sequence joins TRBV14 and TRBJ1-2; D remains ambiguous. V lost 5 bases to trimming and J lost 5 bases, with 15 bases between them. Germline CDR1 is SGHDN and CDR2 is FVKESK. The CDR3 contains 14 residues. The CDR3 sequence is CASSEVAFTYGYTF. Written as DNA, the CDR3 is TGTGCCAGCAGCGAGGTGGCTTTTACTTATGGCTACACCTTC.